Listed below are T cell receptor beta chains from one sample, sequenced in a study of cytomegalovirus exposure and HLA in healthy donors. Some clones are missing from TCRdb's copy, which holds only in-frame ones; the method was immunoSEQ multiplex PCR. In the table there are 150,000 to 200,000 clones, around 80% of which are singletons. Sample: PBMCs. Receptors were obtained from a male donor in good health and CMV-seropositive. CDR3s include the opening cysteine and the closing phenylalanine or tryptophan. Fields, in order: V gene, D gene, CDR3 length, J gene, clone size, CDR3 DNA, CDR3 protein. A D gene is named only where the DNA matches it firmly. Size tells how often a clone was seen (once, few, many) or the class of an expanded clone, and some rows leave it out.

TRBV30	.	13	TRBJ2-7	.	TGTGCCTGGAGTGTAGCATCCCGCTACGAGCAGTACTTC	CAWSVASRYEQYF
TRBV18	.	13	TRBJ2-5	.	TGTGCCAGCTCACCGTCCCGAGAGGAGACCCAGTACTTC	CASSPSREETQYF
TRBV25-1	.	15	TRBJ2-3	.	TGTGCCAGCAGTGAAGGGCTAGCCCACACAGATACGCAGTATTTT	CASSEGLAHTDTQYF
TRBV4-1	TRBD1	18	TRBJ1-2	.	TGCGCCAGCAGCCACATAATCCCGGGACAGGGCGGGCACTATGGCTACACCTTC	CASSHIIPGQGGHYGYTF
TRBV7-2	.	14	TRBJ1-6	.	TGTGCCAGCAGCTTGGGGGGTAGGAATTCACCCCTCCACTTT	CASSLGGRNSPLHF
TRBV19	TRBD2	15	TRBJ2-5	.	TGTGCCAGTAGTATGGGACTAGCGAACCAAGAGACCCAGTACTTC	CASSMGLANQETQYF
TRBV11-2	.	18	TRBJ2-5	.	TGTGCCAGCAGCTTAGTTTGGGGGCAGGGGACTATCCAAGAGACCCAGTACTTC	CASSLVWGQGTIQETQYF
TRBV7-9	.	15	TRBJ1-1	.	TGTTCCAGCAGCTCCGAGACAGGAGTGAACACTGAAGCTTTCTTT	CSSSSETGVNTEAFF
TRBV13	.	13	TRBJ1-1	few	TGTGCCAGCAGCCTCGGAGTAAACACTGAAGCTTTCTTT	CASSLGVNTEAFF
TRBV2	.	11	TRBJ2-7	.	TGTGCCAGCAGTGAGTCAGGCGAGCAGTACTTC	CASSESGEQYF
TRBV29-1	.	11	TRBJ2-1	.	TGCAGCACTAGGACTGACAATGAGCAGTTCTTC	CSTRTDNEQFF
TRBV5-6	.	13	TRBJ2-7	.	TGTGCCAGCAGCTTGGGACAGAGCTACGAGCAGTACTTC	CASSLGQSYEQYF
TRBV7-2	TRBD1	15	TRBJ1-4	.	TGTGCCAGCAGCTCCCAGGGGGGCTATGATGAAAAACTGTTTTTT	CASSSQGGYDEKLFF
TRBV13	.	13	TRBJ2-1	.	TGTGCCAGCAGCTTACTTCGGGAGAATGAGCAGTTCTTC	CASSLLRENEQFF
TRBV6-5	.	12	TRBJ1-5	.	TGTGCCAGCAGTTACGTCGGAGGGCCCCAGCATTTT	CASSYVGGPQHF
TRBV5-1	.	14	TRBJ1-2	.	TGCGCCAGCAGCTTGGCCCACCAGCTGGAGAGCTACACCTTC	CASSLAHQLESYTF
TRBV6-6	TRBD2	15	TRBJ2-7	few	TGTGCCAGCAGTTACCGGCGGGAGGGCCTCCACGAGCAGTACTTC	CASSYRREGLHEQYF
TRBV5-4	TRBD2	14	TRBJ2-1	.	TGTGCCAGCAGAAGGACTAGCGGCTACAATGAGCAGTTCTTC	CASRRTSGYNEQFF
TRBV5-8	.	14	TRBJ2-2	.	TGTGCCAGCAGCCTACTAGTGAGGTCCGGGGAGCTGTTTTTT	CASSLLVRSGELFF
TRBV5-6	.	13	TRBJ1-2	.	TGTGCCAGCAGCTTACCCCCAGGAAATGGCTACACCTTC	CASSLPPGNGYTF
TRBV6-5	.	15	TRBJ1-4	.	TGTGCCAGCAGCCCCTACGGGTCATCTAATGAAAAACTGTTTTTT	CASSPYGSSNEKLFF
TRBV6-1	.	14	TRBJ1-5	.	.	CASSEVGGGTGEHF
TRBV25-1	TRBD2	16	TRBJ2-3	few	TGTGCCAGCAGTGTAGGGACTAGCGGAGAGGCAGATACGCAGTATTTT	CASSVGTSGEADTQYF
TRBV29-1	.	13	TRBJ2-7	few	TGCAGCGTTTGGAGTGGAGGACTTTACGAGCAGTACTTC	CSVWSGGLYEQYF
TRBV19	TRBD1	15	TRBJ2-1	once	TGTGCCAGTAGCCCTCCGGGACAGGGCTACAGTGAGCAGTTCTTC	CASSPPGQGYSEQFF
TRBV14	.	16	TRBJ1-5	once	TGTGCCAGCAGCCAAGAGGGCAGCTATAGCAATCAGCCCCAGCATTTT	CASSQEGSYSNQPQHF
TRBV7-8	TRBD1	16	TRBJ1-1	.	TGTGCCAGCAGCTGGGGCAGGGGGAACAGGGACACTGAAGCTTTCTTT	CASSWGRGNRDTEAFF
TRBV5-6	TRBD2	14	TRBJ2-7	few	TGTGCCAGCAGCCAACCGGGACTAGGCTACGAGCAGTACTTC	CASSQPGLGYEQYF